The 21 T cell receptor beta chains given below trace back to one sample, sequenced in a study of shared clonotypes between healthy human individuals. Assay: immunoSEQ multiplex PCR; the TCRdb copy retains only in-frame clones and omits some. This sample has about half a million clones; more than 65% occur once, and the top ten carry 12%. The source material was PBMCs. The receptors were gathered from a woman aged 35 to 49 in good health. Some clones in this sample may be carry-over from other donors' samples.

This clone showed up just a few times. The V gene is TRBV10-3, the J gene TRBJ1-1, with D uncertain. Trimming left V 4 bases short and J 1 base short, with 7 bases between. The CDR3 totals 13 residues. Germline CDR1 ENHRY, CDR2 SYGVKD. Written as DNA, the CDR3 is TGTGCCATCAGTGGGTACAGGAACACTGAAGCTTTCTTT. Amino acid sequence: CAISGYRNTEAFF.

The gene calls are TRBV10-3 and TRBJ2-1; no definite D call. There are 12 residues in the CDR3. V lost 6 bases to trimming and J lost 5 bases, with 8 bases between them. Germline V gives CDR1 ENHRY, CDR2 SYGVKD. CDR3: CAIRTDNNEQFF. Written as DNA, the CDR3 is TGTGCCATCAGAACAGATAACAATGAGCAGTTCTTC.

The rearrangement joins TRBV12-5 to TRBJ1-5; D is unresolved. V lost 1 base, J lost 7 bases, and 8 bases lay in between. This CDR3 has 13 residues. CDR1 and CDR2 (germline): LGHNT, FRNRAP. The CDR3 sequence: CASGLGVRQPQHF. The CDR3 DNA sequence: TGTGCTAGTGGTTTGGGGGTGAGGCAGCCCCAGCATTTT.

The J gene is TRBJ2-4, the V gene TRBV2, with D perhaps assigned TRBD1 or TRBD2 (6 bases each). Germline V gene lookup returns CDR1 SNHLY and CDR2 FYNNEI. This CDR3 is 13 amino acids long. V lost 6 bases to trimming and J lost 7 bases, with 13 bases between them. The CDR3 loop reads CASRGAGRNIQYF. For the CDR3, the DNA is TGTGCCAGCAGGGGGGCAGGGAGGAACATTCAGTACTTC. The complete variable domain, with remaining parts taken from reference TRBV2 and TRBJ2-4, reads EPEVTQTPSHQVTQMGQEVILRCVPISNHLYFYWYRQILGQKVEFLVSFYNNEISEKSEIFDDQFSVERPDGSNFTLKIRSTKLEDSAMYFCASRGAGRNIQYFGAGTRLSVL.

The CDR3 loop reads CASSVDTSGSREQFF. The CDR3 coding sequence is TGTGCCAGCAGCGTAGATACTAGCGGGAGCAGGGAGCAGTTCTTC. The rearrangement links TRBV9 to TRBJ2-1, with 11 bases identical to TRBD2. V was pared by 0 bases and J by 10 bases, with 6 bases of the junction left unmatched. Looked up from germline, CDR1 is SGDLS and CDR2 is YYNGEE. This CDR3 contains 15 residues. The full variable domain, completed using reference TRBV9 and TRBJ2-1, is DSGVTQTPKHLITATGQRVTLRCSPRSGDLSVYWYQQSLDQGLQFLIQYYNGEERAKGNILERFSAQQFPDLHSELNLSSLELGDSALYFCASSVDTSGSREQFFGPGTRLTVL.

The genes are TRBV28 and TRBJ2-5; D possibly corresponds to TRBD1 (5 bases). The CDR3 is 13 residues long. Trimming removed 7 bases from V and 3 bases from J, with 12 bases in between. Germline CDR1 reads MDHEN; CDR2 reads SYDVKM. CDR3 nucleotide sequence: TGTGCCAGCATCCCAGGGAACAAAGAGACCCAGTACTTC. It translates to CASIPGNKETQYF.

This clone was recorded a few times. This chain connects TRBV27 to TRBJ2-5, with 9 bases that match TRBD1. Judging by the DNA end, TRBJ2-7 fits better; the J call may be wrong. The CDR3 covers 14 residues. Per the germline V gene, CDR1 is MNHEY and CDR2 is SMNVEV (reference sequence). CDR3 sequence: CASSVTGGLDEQYF. CDR3 sequence (DNA): TGTGCCAGCAGTGTAACAGGGGGCTTAGACGAGCAGTACTTC.

The chain is built from TRBV18 and TRBJ1-5; D unresolved. Germline-derived CDR1 and CDR2 are KGHSH and LQKENI. The CDR3 totals 15 residues. The V and J ends lost 4 bases and 2 bases respectively, with 12 bases between them. In DNA form, the CDR3 reads TGTGCCAGCTCACGAGGCGCGGGAGGCAATCAGCCCCAGCATTTT. This codes for CASSRGAGGNQPQHF.

The J gene is TRBJ1-2, the V gene TRBV7-2; D might be TRBD1 (5 bases). The CDR3 is 15 amino acids. From germline, CDR1 is SGHTA and CDR2 FQGNSA. Trimming stripped 0 bases from V and 3 bases from J, with 11 bases between. The CDR3 nucleotides are TGTGCCAGCAGCTTAGCTGGGACGGCGTACTATGGCTACACCTTC. Its protein product is CASSLAGTAYYGYTF.

The chain employs TRBV5-4 and TRBJ1-4; a possible D gene is TRBD1 (5 bases). The CDR3 loop spans 14 amino acids. The germline V and J ends were trimmed by 4 bases and 7 bases, with 14 bases remaining between them. Per the germline V gene, CDR1 is SGHNT and CDR2 is YYREEE (reference sequence). Here the CDR3 reads CASSTGGDGEKLFF. The DNA for the CDR3 is TGTGCCAGCAGCACCGGGGGGGACGGTGAAAAACTGTTTTTT.

This clone was counted once. A read error likely explains this, since a far larger clone differs by one base. Other DNA sequences in this sample translate to the same CDR3. The chain uses TRBV6-5 and TRBJ1-5, with no clear D. CDR3 length equals 13 residues. Per germline, CDR1 MNHEY and CDR2 SVGAGI. The CDR3 coding sequence is TGTGCCAGCAGCAGAGTTAGCAATCAACCCCAGCATTTT. Translated, it gives CASSRVSNQPQHF.

About this clone: With only one base between it and a far larger clone, this is likely a read error. Other nucleotide sequences in the sample specify the same CDR3. The rearrangement uses TRBV7-9 and TRBJ1-1; D gene uncertain. CDR3 length equals 12 residues. Germline CDR1 SEHNR, CDR2 FQNEAQ (reference sequence). The CDR3, as DNA: TGTGCTAGCAGCAAAACAAGCACTGAAGCTTTCTTT. Protein: CASSKTSTEAFF.

The chain uses TRBV30 and TRBJ2-5; D is tentatively TRBD1 or TRBD2 (5 bases each). This CDR3 has 14 amino acids. Germline values: CDR1 GTSNPN, CDR2 SVGIG (reference sequence). V was cut by 0 bases and J by 4 bases, with 12 bases left in between. The CDR3 spells CAWSVRGARETQYF. The CDR3 region has the DNA TGTGCCTGGAGTGTACGAGGGGCTCGAGAGACCCAGTACTTC.

The chain links TRBV30 to TRBJ1-5; tentative D call: TRBD1 (5 bases). CDR1 and CDR2 from the germline V gene are GTSNPN and SVGIG (reference sequence). Trimming took 7 bases from V and 2 from J, leaving 9 bases between them. CDR3 size: 12 residues. The CDR3: CASDNGNQPQHF. CDR3 sequence (DNA): TGTGCCTCGGACAACGGCAATCAGCCCCAGCATTTT.

The chain is built from TRBV30 and TRBJ2-3; 12 nucleotides match TRBD2. Germline V gives CDR1 GTSNPN, CDR2 SVGIG (reference sequence). Trimming removed 5 bases from V and 1 base from J; junction bases left unmatched: 7. The CDR3 length is 16 residues. Here the CDR3 DNA reads TGTGCCTGGGCCCCTAGGACTAGCGGGGGCACAGATACGCAGTATTTT. As protein: CAWAPRTSGGTDTQYF. The full variable domain, its missing parts supplied by reference TRBV30 and TRBJ2-3, is SQTIHQWPATLVQPVGSPLSLECTVEGTSNPNLYWYRQAAGRGLQLLFYSVGIGQISSEVPQNLSASRPQDRQFILSSKKLLLSDSGFYLCAWAPRTSGGTDTQYFGPGTRLTVL.

The chain combines TRBV4-2 with TRBJ1-4; 8 positions agree with TRBD1. V dropped 4 bases and J dropped 4; count of bases not matched to a gene: 8. The germline CDR1 and CDR2 sequences are LGHNA and YNFKEQ. The CDR3 consists of 16 residues. CDR3 loop: CASSPQTGVLNEKLFF. For the CDR3, the DNA is TGTGCCAGCAGCCCTCAGACAGGGGTCCTTAATGAAAAACTGTTTTTT.

The chain combines TRBV7-8 with TRBJ2-1; a possible D gene is TRBD2 (6 bases). Looked up from germline, CDR1 is SGHVS and CDR2 is FQNEAQ. The CDR3 loop spans 13 amino acids. Trimming took 5 bases from V and 3 from J, leaving 8 bases between them. CDR3 loop: CASSLGLYNEQFF. The CDR3, as DNA: TGTGCCAGCAGCCTGGGACTCTACAATGAGCAGTTCTTC.

This clone appeared once. A read error is likely here: a far larger clone is one base away. Without the conserved terminal phenylalanine or tryptophan, this CDR3 likely stems from a read error. The DNA of the CDR3 is TGTGCCTGGAGTGTACGGGGGACAGGGAAAGGCTACGAGCAGTACTCC. It yields the protein CAWSVRGTGKGYEQYS. The V and J genes are TRBV30 and TRBJ2-7; 9 bases match TRBD1. J lost 3 bases, V lost 0 bases, and 9 bases had no gene match. Germline CDR1 and CDR2: GTSNPN and SVGIG (reference sequence). The CDR3 extends over 16 amino acids.

The chain uses TRBV6-1 and TRBJ2-2; D unresolved. CDR1 is MNHNS, CDR2 SASEGT, per germline. The ends were cut back, 5 bases at V and 4 bases at J, with 14 bases in the middle. CDR3 size: 15 residues. CDR3 in DNA: TGTGCCAGCAGTTCCCGATCCTCCATCACCGGGGAGCTGTTTTTT. This gives the protein CASSSRSSITGELFF.

This clone was observed once. DNA of the CDR3: TGTGCCAGCAGTCCTTTCGGAGGCCGAAACACTGAAGCTTTCTTT. This translates into CASSPFGGRNTEAFF. The rearrangement uses TRBV6-1 and TRBJ1-1; D remains unclear. Trimming cost V 5 bases and J 2 bases, with 15 bases left between them. The CDR3 consists of 15 residues. The V gene's germline CDR1 is MNHNS and CDR2 SASEGT.

The genes are TRBV9 and TRBJ1-4; D uncertain. CDR3 length: 16 residues. Trimming left V 4 bases short and J 8 bases short, with 21 bases between. The germline CDR1 and CDR2 sequences are SGDLS and YYNGEE. The CDR3 region is CASSTPYEGPEEKLFF. CDR3 DNA sequence: TGTGCCAGCAGCACCCCGTATGAGGGCCCGGAAGAAAAACTGTTTTTT. Based on the CDR3 plus reference TRBV9 and TRBJ1-4, the full variable domain is DSGVTQTPKHLITATGQRVTLRCSPRSGDLSVYWYQQSLDQGLQFLIQYYNGEERAKGNILERFSAQQFPDLHSELNLSSLELGDSALYFCASSTPYEGPEEKLFFGSGTQLSVL.